This T cell receptor beta chain was found in a study of control samples from healthy donors and cancer patients. The V gene's germline CDR1 is MNHEY and CDR2 SVGAGI. This CDR3 has 14 residues. The V end lost 6 bases, the J end lost 6 bases, and 17 bases lay between the germline ends. Here immunoSEQ multiplex PCR was the method, and the copy in TCRdb shows in-frame clones only, minus some. The table includes 130,000 or so clones, roughly nine tenths detected once. The V and J genes are TRBV6-5 and TRBJ1-2; unclear D gene. The TCR sequence derives from a man over 45 in good health. The sequenced material came from blood. The CDR3, as DNA: TGTGCCAGCAGATTAACCAGAACGACACATGGCTACACCTTC. Protein: CASRLTRTTHGYTF.